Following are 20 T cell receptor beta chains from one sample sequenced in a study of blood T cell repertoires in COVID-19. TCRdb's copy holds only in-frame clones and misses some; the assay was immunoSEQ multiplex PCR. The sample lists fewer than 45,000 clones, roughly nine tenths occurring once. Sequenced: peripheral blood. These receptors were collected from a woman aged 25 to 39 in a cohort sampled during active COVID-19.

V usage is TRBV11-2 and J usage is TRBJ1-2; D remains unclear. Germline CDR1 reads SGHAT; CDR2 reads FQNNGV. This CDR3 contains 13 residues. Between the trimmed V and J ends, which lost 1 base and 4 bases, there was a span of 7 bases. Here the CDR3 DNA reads TGTGCCAGCAGCTTAGGAGGCGCCTATGGCTACACCTTC. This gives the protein CASSLGGAYGYTF.

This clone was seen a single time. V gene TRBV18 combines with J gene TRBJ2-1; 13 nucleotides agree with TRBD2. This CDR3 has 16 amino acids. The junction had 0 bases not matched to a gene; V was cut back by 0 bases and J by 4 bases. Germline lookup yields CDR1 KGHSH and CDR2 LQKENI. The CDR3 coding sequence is TGTGCCAGCTCACCACCGGGACTAGCGGGATACAATGAGCAGTTCTTC. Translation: CASSPPGLAGYNEQFF.

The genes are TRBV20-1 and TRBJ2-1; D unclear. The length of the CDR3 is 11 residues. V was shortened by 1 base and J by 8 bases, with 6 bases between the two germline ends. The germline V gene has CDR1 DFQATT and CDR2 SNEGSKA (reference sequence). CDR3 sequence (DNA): TGCAGTGCTAGAGTAGTAGATGAGCAGTTCTTC. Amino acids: CSARVVDEQFF.

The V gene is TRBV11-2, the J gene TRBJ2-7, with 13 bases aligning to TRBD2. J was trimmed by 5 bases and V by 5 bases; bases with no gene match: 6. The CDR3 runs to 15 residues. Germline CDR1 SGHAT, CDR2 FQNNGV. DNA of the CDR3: TGTGCCAGCAGCATATGGACTAGCGGGAGCAACGAGCAGTACTTC. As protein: CASSIWTSGSNEQYF.

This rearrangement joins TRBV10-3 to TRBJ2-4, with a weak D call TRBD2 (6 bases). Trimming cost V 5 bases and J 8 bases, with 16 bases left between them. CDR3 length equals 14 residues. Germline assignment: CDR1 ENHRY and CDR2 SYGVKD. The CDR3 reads CAISLGAEGYIQYF. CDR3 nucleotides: TGTGCCATCAGTCTCGGGGCGGAGGGGTACATTCAGTACTTC.

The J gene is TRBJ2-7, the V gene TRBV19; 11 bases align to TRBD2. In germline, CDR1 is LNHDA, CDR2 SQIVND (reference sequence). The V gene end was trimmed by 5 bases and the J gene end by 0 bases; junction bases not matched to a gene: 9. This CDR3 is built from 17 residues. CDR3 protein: CASSATSGSPSSYEQYF. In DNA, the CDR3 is TGTGCCAGTAGTGCTACTAGCGGGAGTCCTAGCTCCTACGAGCAGTACTTC.

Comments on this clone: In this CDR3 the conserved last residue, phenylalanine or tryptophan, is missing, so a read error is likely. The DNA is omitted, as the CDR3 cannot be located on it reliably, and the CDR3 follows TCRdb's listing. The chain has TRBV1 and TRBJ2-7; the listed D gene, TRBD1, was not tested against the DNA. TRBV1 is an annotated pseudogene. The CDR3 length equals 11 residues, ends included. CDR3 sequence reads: CTSSQEGHPNL.

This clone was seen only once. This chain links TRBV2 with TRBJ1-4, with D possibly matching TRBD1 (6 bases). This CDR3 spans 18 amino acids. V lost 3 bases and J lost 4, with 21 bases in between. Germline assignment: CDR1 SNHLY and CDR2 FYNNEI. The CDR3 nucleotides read TGTGCCAGCAGTGATGGTTCGACAGGCCGAGGTTTTAATGAAAAACTGTTTTTT. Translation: CASSDGSTGRGFNEKLFF.

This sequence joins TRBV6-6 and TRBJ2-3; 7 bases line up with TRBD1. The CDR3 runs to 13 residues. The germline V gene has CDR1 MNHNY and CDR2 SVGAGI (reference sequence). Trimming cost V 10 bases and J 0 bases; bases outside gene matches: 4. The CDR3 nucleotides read TGTGCCATTCGGGACAGTAGCACAGATACGCAGTATTTT. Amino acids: CAIRDSSTDTQYF.

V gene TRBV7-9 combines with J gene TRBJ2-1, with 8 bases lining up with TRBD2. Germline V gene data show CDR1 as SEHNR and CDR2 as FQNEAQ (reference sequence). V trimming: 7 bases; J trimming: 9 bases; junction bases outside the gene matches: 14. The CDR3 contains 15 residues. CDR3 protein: CASTYPGGFGREQFF. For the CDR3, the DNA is TGTGCCAGCACCTACCCGGGGGGGTTCGGACGTGAGCAGTTCTTC.

The CDR3 region has the DNA TGCGCCAGCAGAGTGACACTGAACACTGAAGCTTTCTTT. Residues: CASRVTLNTEAFF. The rearrangement links TRBV10-2 to TRBJ1-1, with D unclear. Germline CDR1 WSHSY, CDR2 SAAADI. V shed 6 bases and J shed 0 bases, with 8 bases lying between them. There are 13 residues in the CDR3.

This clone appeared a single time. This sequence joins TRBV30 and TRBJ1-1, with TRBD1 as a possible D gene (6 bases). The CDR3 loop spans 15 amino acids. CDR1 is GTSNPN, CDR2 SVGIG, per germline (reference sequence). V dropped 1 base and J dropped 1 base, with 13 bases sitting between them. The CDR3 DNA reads TGTGCCTGGAGTGACCAGGGGCTACAGAACACTGAAGCTTTCTTT. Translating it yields CAWSDQGLQNTEAFF.

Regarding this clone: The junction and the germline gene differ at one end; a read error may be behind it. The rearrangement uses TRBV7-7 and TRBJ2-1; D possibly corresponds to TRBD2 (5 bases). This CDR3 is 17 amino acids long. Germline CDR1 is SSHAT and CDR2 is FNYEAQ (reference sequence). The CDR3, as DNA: TGTGCTAGCAGCCCCCAGGCCCGGAGGAGTACCTACAATGAGCAGTTCTTC. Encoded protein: CASSPQARRSTYNEQFF.

CDR3 sequence (DNA): TGTGCCAGCAGTTACCGCCTAGCGGGAACCTACGAGCAGTACTTC. Translated: CASSYRLAGTYEQYF. The chain is built from TRBV6-5 and TRBJ2-7; 9 bases are shared with TRBD2. This CDR3 contains 15 residues. Germline V gene sequence: CDR1 MNHEY, CDR2 SVGAGI. V was pared by 2 bases and J by 2 bases, with 4 bases of the junction left unmatched.

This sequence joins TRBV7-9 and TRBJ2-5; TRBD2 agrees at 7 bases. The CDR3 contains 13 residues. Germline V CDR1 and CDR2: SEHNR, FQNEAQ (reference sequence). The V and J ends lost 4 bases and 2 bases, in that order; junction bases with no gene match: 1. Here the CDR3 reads CASSWTSQETQYF. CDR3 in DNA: TGTGCCAGCAGCTGGACTAGTCAAGAGACCCAGTACTTC.

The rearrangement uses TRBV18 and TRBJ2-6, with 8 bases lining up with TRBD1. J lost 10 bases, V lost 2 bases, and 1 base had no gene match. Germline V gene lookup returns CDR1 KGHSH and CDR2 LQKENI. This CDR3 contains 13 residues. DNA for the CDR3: TGTGCCAGCTCACCAAGGACAGGGAACGTCCTGACTTTC. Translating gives CASSPRTGNVLTF.

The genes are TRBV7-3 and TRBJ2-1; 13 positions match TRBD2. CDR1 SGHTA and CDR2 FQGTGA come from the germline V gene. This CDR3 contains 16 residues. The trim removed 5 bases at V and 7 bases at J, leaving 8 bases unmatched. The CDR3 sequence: CASSGTSGRALNEQFF. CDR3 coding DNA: TGTGCCAGCAGCGGTACTAGCGGGAGGGCCTTAAATGAGCAGTTCTTC.

The CDR3 nucleotides are TGTGCCAGCAGTTTAACAGAAATGCATTCACCCCTCCACTTT. Protein: CASSLTEMHSPLHF. V is TRBV28 and J is TRBJ1-6; unclear D gene. V gave up 2 bases and J gave up 8 bases, with 10 bases separating them. The CDR3 runs to 14 residues. In germline, CDR1 is MDHEN, CDR2 SYDVKM.

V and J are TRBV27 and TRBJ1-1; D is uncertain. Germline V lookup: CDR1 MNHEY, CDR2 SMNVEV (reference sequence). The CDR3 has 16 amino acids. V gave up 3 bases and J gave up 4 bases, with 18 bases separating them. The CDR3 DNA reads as TGTGCCAGCAGTTTTAAAGCTATAGGGAGTGGCACTGAAGCTTTCTTT. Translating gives CASSFKAIGSGTEAFF.

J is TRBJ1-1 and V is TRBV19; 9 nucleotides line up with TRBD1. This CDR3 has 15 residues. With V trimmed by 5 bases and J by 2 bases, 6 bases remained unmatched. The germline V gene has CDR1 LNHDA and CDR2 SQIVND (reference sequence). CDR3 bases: TGTGCCAGTAGTTCCCACAGGGGGCATAACACTGAAGCTTTCTTT. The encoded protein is CASSSHRGHNTEAFF.